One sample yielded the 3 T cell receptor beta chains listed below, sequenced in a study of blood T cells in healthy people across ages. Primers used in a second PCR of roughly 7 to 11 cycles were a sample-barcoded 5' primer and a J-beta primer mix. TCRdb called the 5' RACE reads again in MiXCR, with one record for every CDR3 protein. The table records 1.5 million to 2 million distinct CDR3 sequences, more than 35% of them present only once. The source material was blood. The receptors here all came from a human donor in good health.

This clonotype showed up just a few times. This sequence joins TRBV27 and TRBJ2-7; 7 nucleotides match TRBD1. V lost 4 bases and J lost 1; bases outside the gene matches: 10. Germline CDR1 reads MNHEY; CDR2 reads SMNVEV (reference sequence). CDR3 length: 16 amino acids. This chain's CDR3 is CASSSSTGETSYEQYF. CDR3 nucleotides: TGTGCCAGCAGTTCCTCAACAGGGGAAACTTCCTACGAGCAGTACTTC.

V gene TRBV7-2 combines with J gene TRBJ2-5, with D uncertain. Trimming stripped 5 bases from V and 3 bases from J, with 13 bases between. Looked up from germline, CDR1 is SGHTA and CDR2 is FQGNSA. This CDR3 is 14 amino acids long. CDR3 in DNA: TGTGCCAGCAGCCTAATGACACTAAAAGAGACCCAGTACTTC. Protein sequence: CASSLMTLKETQYF.

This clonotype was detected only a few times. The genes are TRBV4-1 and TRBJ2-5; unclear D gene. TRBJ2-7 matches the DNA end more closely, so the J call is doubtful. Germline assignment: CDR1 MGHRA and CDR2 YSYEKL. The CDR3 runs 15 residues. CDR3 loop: CASSQVHGESYEQYF. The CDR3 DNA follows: TGCGCCAGCAGCCAAGTCCACGGAGAGTCCTACGAGCAGTACTTC.